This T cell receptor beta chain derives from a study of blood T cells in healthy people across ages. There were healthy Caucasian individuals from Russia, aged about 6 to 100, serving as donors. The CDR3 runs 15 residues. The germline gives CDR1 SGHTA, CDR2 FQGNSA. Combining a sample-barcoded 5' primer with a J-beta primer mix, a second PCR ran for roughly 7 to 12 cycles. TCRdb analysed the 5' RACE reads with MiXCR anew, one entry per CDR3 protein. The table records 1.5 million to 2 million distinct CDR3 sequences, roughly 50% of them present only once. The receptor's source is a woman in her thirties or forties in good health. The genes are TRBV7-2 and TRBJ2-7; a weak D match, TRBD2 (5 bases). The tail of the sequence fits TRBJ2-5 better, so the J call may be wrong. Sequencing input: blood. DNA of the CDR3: TGTACCAGCAGCTCCTACGCTAGCCTTAGAGAGACCCAGTACTTC. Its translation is CTSSSYASLRETQYF.